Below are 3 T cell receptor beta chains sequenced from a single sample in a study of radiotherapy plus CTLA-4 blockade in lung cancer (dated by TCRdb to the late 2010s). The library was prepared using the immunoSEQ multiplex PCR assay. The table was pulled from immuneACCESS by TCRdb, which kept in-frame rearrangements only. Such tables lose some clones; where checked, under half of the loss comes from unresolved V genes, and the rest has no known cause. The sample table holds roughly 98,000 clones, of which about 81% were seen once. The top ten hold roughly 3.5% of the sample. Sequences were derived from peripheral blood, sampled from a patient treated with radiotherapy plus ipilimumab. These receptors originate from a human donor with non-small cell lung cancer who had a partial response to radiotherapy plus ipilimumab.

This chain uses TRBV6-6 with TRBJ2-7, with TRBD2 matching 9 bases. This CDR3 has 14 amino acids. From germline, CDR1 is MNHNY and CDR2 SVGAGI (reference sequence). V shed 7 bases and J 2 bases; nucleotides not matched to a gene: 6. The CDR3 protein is CASTKASGTYEQYF. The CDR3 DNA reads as TGTGCCAGCACTAAAGCTAGCGGGACCTACGAGCAGTACTTC.

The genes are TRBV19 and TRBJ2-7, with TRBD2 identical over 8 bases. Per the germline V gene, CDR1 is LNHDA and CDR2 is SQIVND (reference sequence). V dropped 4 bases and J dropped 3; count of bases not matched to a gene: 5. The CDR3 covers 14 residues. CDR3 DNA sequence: TGTGCCAGTAGTAAACTAGCGGCTAACTACGAGCAGTACTTC. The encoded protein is CASSKLAANYEQYF.

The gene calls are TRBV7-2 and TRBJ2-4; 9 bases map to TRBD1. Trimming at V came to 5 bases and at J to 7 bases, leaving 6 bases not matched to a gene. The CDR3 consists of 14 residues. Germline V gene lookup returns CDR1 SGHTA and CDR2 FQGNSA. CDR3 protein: CASSLGQGGNIQYF. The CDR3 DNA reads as TGTGCCAGCAGCCTGGGACAGGGAGGGAACATTCAGTACTTC.